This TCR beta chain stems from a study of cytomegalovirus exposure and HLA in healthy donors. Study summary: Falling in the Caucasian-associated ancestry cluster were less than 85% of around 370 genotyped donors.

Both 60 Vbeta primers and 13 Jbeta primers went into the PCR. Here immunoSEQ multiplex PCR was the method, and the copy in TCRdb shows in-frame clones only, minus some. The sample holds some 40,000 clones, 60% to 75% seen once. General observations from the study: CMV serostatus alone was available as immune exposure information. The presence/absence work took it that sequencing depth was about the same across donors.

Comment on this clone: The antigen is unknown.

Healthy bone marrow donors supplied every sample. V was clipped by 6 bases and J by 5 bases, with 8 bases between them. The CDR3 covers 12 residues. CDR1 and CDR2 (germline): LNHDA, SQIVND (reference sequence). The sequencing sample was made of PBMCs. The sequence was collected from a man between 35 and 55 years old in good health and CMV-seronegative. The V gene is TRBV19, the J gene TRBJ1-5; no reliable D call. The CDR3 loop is CASSNADQPQHF. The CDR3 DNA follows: TGTGCCAGTAGCAACGCAGATCAGCCCCAGCATTTT.